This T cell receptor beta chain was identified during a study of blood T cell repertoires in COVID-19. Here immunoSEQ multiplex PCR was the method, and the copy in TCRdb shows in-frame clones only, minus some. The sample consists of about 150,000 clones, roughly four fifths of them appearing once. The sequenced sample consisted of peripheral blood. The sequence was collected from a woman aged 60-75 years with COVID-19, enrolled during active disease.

CDR3 in amino acids: CASSQTNQPQHF. The CDR3 nucleotides read TGTGCCAGCAGCCAAACAAATCAGCCCCAGCATTTT. The chain carries TRBV3-1 (or the pseudogene TRBV3-2) and TRBJ1-5; D is undetermined. Germline values: CDR1 LGHDT, CDR2 YNNKEL (reference sequence). Trimming stripped 2 bases from V and 4 bases from J, with 3 bases between. The CDR3 length is 12 residues.